These 24 T cell receptor beta chains were sequenced from one sample in a study of T cells in Graves' hyperthyroidism and ophthalmopathy. What was amplified from RNA transcripts were TCR beta CDR3 regions. Carried out on the TCR CDR3, a first-round RT-PCR used the HTBI primer set. Each CDR3 protein is one row after TCRdb ran MiXCR on the multiplex PCR reads. The profile shows around 690,000 distinct CDR3 sequences, around a sixth of them singletons. The material sequenced was blood. The source is a man aged 45 to 65 with Graves' hyperthyroidism.

This clonotype was found a few times. V and J are TRBV7-2 and TRBJ2-2; D might be TRBD1 (6 bases). The CDR3 loop spans 14 amino acids. The V end was cut by 5 bases, the J end by 5 bases, with 12 bases between. Germline V gene sequence: CDR1 SGHTA, CDR2 FQGNSA. The CDR3 bases are TGTGCCAGCAGCGTCAACAGGGTTACCGGGGAGCTGTTTTTT. It translates to CASSVNRVTGELFF.

This clonotype has at least ten counts. The rearrangement joins TRBV10-3 to TRBJ1-2; 7 bases match TRBD1. The germline gives CDR1 ENHRY, CDR2 SYGVKD. The CDR3 is 12 residues long. Trimming at V came to 2 bases and at J to 8 bases, leaving 2 bases not matched to a gene. CDR3 bases: TGTGCCATCAGTGAGACAGGGGAAGGCTACACCTTC. This translates into CAISETGEGYTF.

This clonotype was found many times. The chain employs TRBV28 and TRBJ2-3; D remains ambiguous. Germline assignment: CDR1 MDHEN and CDR2 SYDVKM. The CDR3 is 12 residues long. V lost 5 bases, J lost 5 bases, and 8 bases lay in between. In DNA form, the CDR3 reads TGTGCCAGCAGTCAATTCGAAGATACGCAGTATTTT. This gives the protein CASSQFEDTQYF.

This sequence joins TRBV7-9 and TRBJ2-6; D gene uncertain. Germline CDR1 is SEHNR and CDR2 is FQNEAQ (reference sequence). The V end lost 7 bases, the J end lost 0 bases, and 10 bases lay between the germline ends. This CDR3 spans 15 amino acids. The CDR3 region is CASTFENSGANVLTF. The CDR3 nucleotides read TGTGCCAGCACATTTGAGAACTCTGGGGCCAACGTCCTGACTTTC.

The J gene is TRBJ2-1, the V gene TRBV5-1, with TRBD2 identical over 8 bases. The CDR3 has 15 residues. Germline V CDR1 and CDR2: SGHRS, YFSETQ. The V gene end was trimmed by 7 bases and the J gene end by 5 bases; junction bases not matched to a gene: 11. CDR3 protein: CASAVGLAVNNEQFF. Here the CDR3 DNA reads TGCGCCAGCGCCGTTGGACTAGCCGTGAACAATGAGCAGTTCTTC.

This clonotype was seen more than once but under ten times. V and J are TRBV20-1 and TRBJ1-2; D remains unclear. Per the germline V gene, CDR1 is DFQATT and CDR2 is SNEGSKA (reference sequence). This CDR3 region has 13 residues. The V end lost 2 bases, the J end lost 4 bases, and 11 bases lay between the germline ends. The CDR3 bases are TGCAGTGCTAGACCGACAACCGCCTATGGCTACACCTTC. Translating gives CSARPTTAYGYTF.

Ten or more counts support this clonotype. The chain couples TRBV28 to TRBJ2-1; D remains ambiguous. Germline assignment: CDR1 MDHEN and CDR2 SYDVKM. The CDR3 covers 16 residues. V was pared by 3 bases and J by 0 bases, with 12 bases between. CDR3 sequence reads: CASSFDPAPSYNEQFF. CDR3 DNA sequence: TGTGCCAGCAGTTTTGATCCGGCCCCCTCCTACAATGAGCAGTTCTTC.

The chain joins TRBV19 to TRBJ2-5; D might be TRBD2 (6 bases). CDR1 LNHDA and CDR2 SQIVND come from the germline V gene (reference sequence). V dropped 3 bases and J dropped 1 base, with 12 bases sitting between them. The CDR3 loop spans 15 amino acids. The CDR3 DNA reads as TGTGCCAGTAGTATGGCGGCGGGATCCCAAGAGACCCAGTACTTC. Its protein product is CASSMAAGSQETQYF.

There are many counts of this clonotype. This rearrangement joins TRBV2 to TRBJ1-5, with D tentatively TRBD1 (5 bases). V was cut by 0 bases and J by 6 bases, with 12 bases left in between. Germline V gene sequence: CDR1 SNHLY, CDR2 FYNNEI. The CDR3 extends over 15 amino acids. The DNA for the CDR3 is TGTGCCAGCAGTGAAGCGCTTTTGGGGCCTCAGCCCCAGCATTTT. Its protein product is CASSEALLGPQPQHF.

This clonotype was picked up many times. V is TRBV2 and J is TRBJ1-5, with unresolved D. Germline V gene sequence: CDR1 SNHLY, CDR2 FYNNEI. This CDR3 is 15 amino acids long. V lost 6 bases and J 0 bases, leaving 12 bases between the germline ends. CDR3 DNA: TGTGCCAGCAGGTTCGAACACTATAGCAATCAGCCCCAGCATTTT. Protein product: CASRFEHYSNQPQHF. Full variable domain (rest looked up from reference TRBV2 and TRBJ1-5): EPEVTQTPSHQVTQMGQEVILRCVPISNHLYFYWYRQILGQKVEFLVSFYNNEISEKSEIFDDQFSVERPDGSNFTLKIRSTKLEDSAMYFCASRFEHYSNQPQHFGDGTRLSIL.

This clonotype was seen repeatedly, ten times or more. J is TRBJ1-4 and V is TRBV30; D is unresolved. CDR1 GTSNPN and CDR2 SVGIG come from the germline V gene (reference sequence). V was cut by 7 bases and J by 6 bases, with 12 bases left in between. This CDR3 is built from 12 residues. CDR3 coding DNA: TGTGCCTCTCTAGAACAATATGAAAAACTGTTTTTT. Its protein is CASLEQYEKLFF.

This clonotype was seen ten or more times. This rearrangement joins TRBV11-2 to TRBJ2-3; no definite D call. V lost 3 bases to trimming and J lost 6 bases, with 10 bases between them. Germline CDR1 SGHAT, CDR2 FQNNGV. This CDR3 has 13 amino acids. For the CDR3, the DNA is TGTGCCAGCAGCTTGGACGGTCGGGATACGCAGTATTTT. It specifies CASSLDGRDTQYF.

This chain joins TRBV10-1 and TRBJ2-1; TRBD1 matches 7 bases. The ends lost 4 bases at V and 7 bases at J; junction bases unmatched: 7. CDR1 and CDR2 (germline): WNHNN, SYGVQD (reference sequence). This CDR3 comprises 14 residues. The CDR3 sequence is CASSVRGRVNEQFF. Written as DNA, the CDR3 is TGCGCCAGCAGTGTTAGGGGGCGCGTGAATGAGCAGTTCTTC.

This clonotype was counted at least ten times. The chain carries TRBV2 and TRBJ2-1, with TRBD2 identical over 9 bases. The trim removed 6 bases at V and 2 bases at J, leaving 5 bases unmatched. This CDR3 comprises 15 residues. In germline, CDR1 is SNHLY, CDR2 FYNNEI. In nucleotides, the CDR3 is TGTGCCAGCAGCCTAGCGGGGCCAACCTACAATGAGCAGTTCTTC. Translation gives CASSLAGPTYNEQFF.

The rearrangement links TRBV2 to TRBJ1-2; 8 bases line up with TRBD1. Trimming removed 10 bases from V and 8 bases from J; junction bases left unmatched: 12. The CDR3 length is 13 residues. The germline CDR1 and CDR2 sequences are SNHLY and FYNNEI. CDR3 protein: CANQRQGSGGYTF. CDR3 nucleotide sequence: TGTGCCAACCAGAGACAGGGGTCGGGCGGCTACACCTTC.

J is TRBJ1-5 and V is TRBV28, with 8 positions matching TRBD1. Looked up from germline, CDR1 is MDHEN and CDR2 is SYDVKM. After removal of 1 base from V and 7 bases from J, the junction contained 6 bases not matched to a gene. This CDR3 spans 15 amino acids. CDR3 sequence: CASSLYAGGQQPQHF. The CDR3 DNA reads as TGTGCCAGCAGTTTATATGCAGGGGGCCAGCAGCCCCAGCATTTT.

The chain couples TRBV19 to TRBJ1-1, with D maybe TRBD1 (6 bases). The germline V and J ends were trimmed by 5 bases and 6 bases, with 19 bases remaining between them. The CDR3 extends over 15 amino acids. CDR1 is LNHDA and CDR2 is SQIVND in the germline V gene (reference sequence). CDR3 bases: TGTGCCAGTAGTCAGCCACAGGGCATTGTCCCTGAAGCTTTCTTT. This codes for CASSQPQGIVPEAFF.

This clonotype was found many times. This rearrangement joins TRBV7-9 to TRBJ2-1; no firm D call. V was trimmed by 3 bases and J by 9 bases, leaving 9 bases between them. This CDR3 comprises 12 residues. CDR1 is SEHNR and CDR2 is FQNEAQ in the germline V gene (reference sequence). The CDR3: CASSFQWPEQFF. CDR3 nucleotide sequence: TGTGCCAGCAGCTTCCAGTGGCCTGAGCAGTTCTTC.

This clonotype was detected many times. The V call is TRBV6-1, the J call TRBJ1-2; D possibly corresponds to TRBD1 (6 bases). Per germline, CDR1 MNHNS and CDR2 SASEGT. Deletions cut 7 bases from V and 2 bases from J, with 14 bases between. The CDR3 contains 14 residues. Written as DNA, the CDR3 is TGTGCCAGCAATAAGGGGGGTCGGAACTATGGCTACACCTTC. Translation gives CASNKGGRNYGYTF.

This clonotype turned up a few times. This rearrangement joins TRBV6-1 to TRBJ1-5; 9 nucleotides line up with TRBD1. The CDR3 is 16 residues long. Germline lookup yields CDR1 MNHNS and CDR2 SASEGT. J lost 4 bases, V lost 3 bases, and 7 bases had no gene match. DNA of the CDR3: TGTGCCAGCAGTGACGCCCCGGGACAGGGAAATCAGCCCCAGCATTTT. It specifies CASSDAPGQGNQPQHF.

This rearrangement joins TRBV4-2 to TRBJ2-1; 10 bases agree with TRBD2. CDR1 and CDR2 from the germline V gene are LGHNA and YNFKEQ. CDR3 size: 14 residues. The ends lost 8 bases at V and 11 bases at J; junction bases unmatched: 12. The CDR3 loop is CASGTGTSEPQQFF. The CDR3 bases are TGTGCCAGCGGTACCGGGACTAGCGAACCTCAGCAGTTCTTC.

The sample holds many counts of this clonotype. J is TRBJ2-5 and V is TRBV2; no firm D call. V was cut by 6 bases and J by 0 bases, with 11 bases left in between. The CDR3 is made up of 14 amino acids. The germline V gene encodes CDR1 SNHLY and CDR2 FYNNEI. The DNA for the CDR3 is TGTGCCAGCAGCCTCAGATTTTACCAAGAGACCCAGTACTTC. This encodes CASSLRFYQETQYF.

The J gene is TRBJ2-5, the V gene TRBV4-2, with 7 nucleotides matching TRBD2. Germline V gene sequence: CDR1 LGHNA, CDR2 YNFKEQ. CDR3 size: 16 residues. V shed 0 bases, J shed 5 bases, and the junction held 9 bases outside the gene matches. CDR3 residues: CASSQDRLAAGETQYF. The CDR3 bases are TGTGCCAGCAGCCAAGATCGCCTAGCGGCGGGGGAGACCCAGTACTTC.

This clonotype was seen repeatedly, ten times or more. The J gene is TRBJ2-3, the V gene TRBV20-1; possible D gene TRBD2, 6 bases. Deletions cut 2 bases from V and 3 bases from J, with 21 bases between. Germline CDR1 DFQATT, CDR2 SNEGSKA (reference sequence). This CDR3 is 17 amino acids long. In DNA, the CDR3 is TGCAGTGCTAGACCCGACGGGACTTCTTATCTGACAGATACGCAGTATTTT. Protein product: CSARPDGTSYLTDTQYF.